The 31 T cell receptor beta chains below come from one sample, sequenced in a study of OX40 agonist ivuxolimab in advanced cancers. Repertoires were generated with immunoSEQ multiplex PCR, while TCRdb's copy carries only in-frame clones and drops some. Altogether roughly 69,000 clones are present, about 89% being singletons, with the ten largest covering under 4.5%. This sample comprised CD4+ or CD8+ T cells sorted from blood, obtained in a trial of the OX40 agonist ivuxolimab. The receptors stem from an adult with an advanced solid tumor such as melanoma, head and neck, liver or kidney cancer.

This chain uses TRBV7-2 with TRBJ2-7, with 8 bases identical to TRBD1. Unmatched junction bases numbered 17, after V lost 5 bases and J lost 5 bases. Germline CDR1 SGHTA, CDR2 FQGNSA. The CDR3 runs to 17 residues. CDR3 nucleotide sequence: TGTGCCAGCAGCAGAACAGGGGGTATAAGGATATCAGACGAGCAGTACTTC. It encodes CASSRTGGIRISDEQYF. The full variable domain, rest sourced from reference TRBV7-2 and TRBJ2-7, is GAGVSQSPSNKVTEKGKDVELRCDPISGHTALYWYRQSLGQGLEFLIYFQGNSAPDKSGLPSDRFSAERTGGSVSTLTIQRTQQEDSAVYLCASSRTGGIRISDEQYFGPGTRLTVT.

The chain employs TRBV28 and TRBJ2-1; a possible D gene is TRBD2 (6 bases). The CDR3 runs to 14 residues. CDR1 and CDR2 (germline): MDHEN, SYDVKM. With 2 bases removed from V and 3 bases from J, the gap between germline ends came to 8 bases. CDR3 in amino acids: CASSLRTIYNEQFF. In DNA form, the CDR3 reads TGTGCCAGCAGTTTACGGACTATCTACAATGAGCAGTTCTTC. Supplemented by reference TRBV28 and TRBJ2-1, the full variable domain reads DVKVTQSSRYLVKRTGEKVFLECVQDMDHENMFWYRQDPGLGLRLIYFSYDVKMKEKGDIPEGYSVSREKKERFSLILESASTNQTSMYLCASSLRTIYNEQFFGPGTRLTVL.

This chain uses TRBV5-6 with TRBJ1-3; tentative D call: TRBD1 (6 bases). Germline values: CDR1 SGHDT, CDR2 YYEEEE. The CDR3 sequence is 18 residues long. The germline V and J ends were trimmed by 4 bases and 0 bases, with 20 bases remaining between them. The CDR3 here is CASSQLGGGDGSGNTIYF. CDR3 nucleotides: TGTGCCAGCAGCCAACTTGGGGGGGGCGACGGCTCTGGAAACACCATATATTTT.

Regarding this clone: Other DNA sequences in the same sample also yield this CDR3. V is TRBV30 and J is TRBJ2-3; D not certain. CDR1 and CDR2 (germline): GTSNPN, SVGIG (reference sequence). There are 16 residues in the CDR3. V lost 4 bases and J 0 bases, leaving 17 bases between the germline ends. CDR3 region: CAWIARLGDSTDTQYF. The CDR3 coding sequence is TGTGCCTGGATCGCGAGACTTGGGGATAGCACAGATACGCAGTATTTT.

The chain recombines TRBV9 with TRBJ1-3; 7 bases align to TRBD1. The CDR3 extends over 16 amino acids. V lost 2 bases and J lost 2; bases outside the gene matches: 7. Germline CDR1 and CDR2: SGDLS and YYNGEE. For the CDR3, the DNA is TGTGCCAGCAGCGTTCAGGCAGGGGGACCTGGAAACACCATATATTTT. Encoded protein: CASSVQAGGPGNTIYF.

This clone is a singleton in its sample. The V and J genes are TRBV30 and TRBJ1-4; D gene ambiguous. This CDR3 is 13 amino acids long. Germline loops: CDR1 GTSNPN, CDR2 SVGIG (reference sequence). The ends were cut back, 2 bases at V and 1 base at J, with 5 bases in the middle. CDR3 residues: CAWSWGTNEKLFF. As DNA, the CDR3 is TGTGCCTGGAGTTGGGGAACTAATGAAAAACTGTTTTTT.

This rearrangement joins TRBV15 to TRBJ2-2; 7 bases fit TRBD1. The CDR3 sequence is 14 residues long. Germline loops: CDR1 LNHNV, CDR2 YYDKDF (reference sequence). The trim removed 5 bases at V and 2 bases at J, leaving 2 bases unmatched. The CDR3 reads CATSGTVNTGELFF. As DNA, the CDR3 is TGTGCCACCAGCGGGACAGTTAACACCGGGGAGCTGTTTTTT.

This sequence joins TRBV7-9 and TRBJ1-1, with 8 bases fitting TRBD1. The V and J ends lost 5 bases and 5 bases, in that order; junction bases with no gene match: 7. Germline V gives CDR1 SEHNR, CDR2 FQNEAQ (reference sequence). The CDR3 contains 14 residues. The CDR3 spells CASSLDRGGTEAFF. CDR3 bases: TGTGCCAGCAGCCTTGACAGGGGTGGAACTGAAGCTTTCTTT.

The CDR3 is CASGTEGFRANEQFF. Here the CDR3 DNA reads TGTGCCAGCGGAACGGAGGGTTTTCGGGCCAATGAGCAGTTCTTC. The V gene is TRBV7-9, the J gene TRBJ2-1, with D possibly being TRBD2 (6 bases). The germline V gene encodes CDR1 SEHNR and CDR2 FQNEAQ (reference sequence). V was clipped by 8 bases and J by 6 bases, with 20 bases between them. This CDR3 contains 15 residues.

This clone was seen only once. The sample holds other DNA sequences that translate to the same CDR3. The chain links TRBV5-1 to TRBJ2-1; unclear D gene. Looked up from germline, CDR1 is SGHRS and CDR2 is YFSETQ. Trimming took off 0 bases at V and 1 base at J, with 5 bases between the two ends. The CDR3 is 14 residues long. In DNA, the CDR3 is TGCGCCAGCAGCTTGGGGGGTTCCTACAATGAGCAGTTCTTC. Translated: CASSLGGSYNEQFF.

The chain combines TRBV27 with TRBJ1-2; D gene unclear. V was cut by 4 bases and J by 6 bases, with 12 bases left in between. The CDR3 length is 13 residues. Germline values: CDR1 MNHEY, CDR2 SMNVEV (reference sequence). DNA of the CDR3: TGTGCCAGCAGTTGGAAAGGTTTCAATGGCTACACCTTC. It is translated as CASSWKGFNGYTF.

This clone was seen only a few times. This chain connects TRBV20-1 to TRBJ1-1, with D hard to call. Deletions cut 4 bases from V and 1 base from J, with 4 bases between. The CDR3 has 11 amino acids. The germline V gene has CDR1 DFQATT and CDR2 SNEGSKA (reference sequence). DNA of the CDR3: TGCAGTGCTACCGGGAACACTGAAGCTTTCTTT. Translating it yields CSATGNTEAFF.

This chain joins TRBV11-3 and TRBJ2-3; 11 bases line up with TRBD2. In germline, CDR1 is SGHNT, CDR2 YENEEA. This CDR3 is 16 amino acids long. The junction had 8 bases not matched to a gene; V was cut back by 3 bases and J by 6 bases. The CDR3 coding sequence is TGTGCCAGCAGCTTTCGGACTAGCGGGTTTACGGATACGCAGTATTTT. This translates into CASSFRTSGFTDTQYF. Full variable domain (rest looked up from reference TRBV11-3 and TRBJ2-3): EAGVVQSPRYKIIEKKQPVAFWCNPISGHNTLYWYLQNLGQGPELLIRYENEEAVDDSQLPKDRFSAERLKGVDSTLKIQPAELGDSAVYLCASSFRTSGFTDTQYFGPGTRLTVL.

The chain joins TRBV4-2 to TRBJ2-2, with 10 bases that match TRBD2. Trimming at V came to 4 bases and at J to 3 bases, leaving 5 bases not matched to a gene. Looked up from germline, CDR1 is LGHNA and CDR2 is YNFKEQ. The CDR3 covers 16 residues. CDR3 sequence reads: CASSRGLAVDTGELFF. The CDR3 nucleotides read TGTGCCAGCAGCCGCGGACTAGCGGTAGACACCGGGGAGCTGTTTTTT.

The J gene is TRBJ1-3, the V gene TRBV9; D possibly corresponds to TRBD1 (6 bases). CDR3 length: 14 amino acids. Per germline, CDR1 SGDLS and CDR2 YYNGEE. Between the trimmed V and J ends, which lost 3 bases and 4 bases, there was a span of 11 bases. CDR3 region: CASSEQGGGNTIYF. CDR3 DNA: TGTGCCAGCAGCGAACAGGGAGGCGGAAACACCATATATTTT.

This clone appeared once. The rearrangement links TRBV12-5 to TRBJ2-7; TRBD2 is a possible D gene (6 bases). V gave up 6 bases and J gave up 3 bases, with 9 bases separating them. The CDR3 has 12 amino acids. The germline CDR1 and CDR2 sequences are LGHNT and FRNRAP. The CDR3 is CASGSTSYEQYF. CDR3 DNA sequence: TGTGCTAGTGGCTCGACTAGCTACGAGCAGTACTTC. Combining the CDR3 with reference TRBV12-5 and TRBJ2-7 gives the whole variable domain DARVTQTPRHKVTEMGQEVTMRCQPILGHNTVFWYRQTMMQGLELLAYFRNRAPLDDSGMPKDRFSAEMPDATLATLKIQPSEPRDSAVYFCASGSTSYEQYFGPGTRLTVT.

The chain employs TRBV18 and TRBJ1-5, with TRBD1 identical over 7 bases. The germline CDR1 and CDR2 sequences are KGHSH and LQKENI. The CDR3 is 16 residues long. V shed 6 bases and J 5 bases; nucleotides not matched to a gene: 13. Here the CDR3 DNA reads TGTGCCAGCTCCCCTAATGACAGGGTTTCCCATCAGCCCCAGCATTTT. It codes for CASSPNDRVSHQPQHF.

A few counts support this clone. The chain is built from TRBV28 and TRBJ1-5; no clear D gene. V shed 2 bases and J shed 0 bases, with 11 bases lying between them. The germline V gene encodes CDR1 MDHEN and CDR2 SYDVKM. This CDR3 contains 16 residues. The CDR3 sequence: CASSLKPIHSNQPQHF. Written as DNA, the CDR3 is TGTGCCAGCAGTTTAAAACCGATACATAGCAATCAGCCCCAGCATTTT.

This clone was seen just once. This sequence joins TRBV29-1 and TRBJ2-1; TRBD1 is a possible D gene (6 bases). The CDR3 has 17 amino acids. The germline V and J ends were trimmed by 2 bases and 1 base, with 18 bases remaining between them. CDR1 is SQVTM and CDR2 is ANQGSEA in the germline V gene. CDR3 sequence: CSVETGVGARSYNEQFF. The CDR3 coding sequence is TGCAGCGTTGAAACTGGGGTGGGGGCCCGATCCTACAATGAGCAGTTCTTC.

The chain is built from TRBV5-1 and TRBJ2-3, with D uncertain. Germline CDR1 SGHRS, CDR2 YFSETQ. This CDR3 has 15 amino acids. Between the trimmed V and J ends, which lost 4 bases and 0 bases, there was a span of 12 bases. The CDR3 sequence: CASSDGRISTDTQYF. For the CDR3, the DNA is TGCGCCAGCAGCGACGGACGGATTAGCACAGATACGCAGTATTTT.

The chain is built from TRBV5-5 and TRBJ1-6, with a possible D match to TRBD1 (6 bases). V lost 2 bases and J 10 bases, leaving 19 bases between the germline ends. CDR1 SGHKS and CDR2 YYEKEE come from the germline V gene (reference sequence). This CDR3 is built from 16 residues. The CDR3 DNA is TGTGCCAGCAGCTTAGGGAGGGGGAATGGAAGATCACCCCTCCACTTT. Translating it yields CASSLGRGNGRSPLHF.

The chain combines TRBV7-9 with TRBJ1-1; D unclear. The length of the CDR3 is 16 residues. The germline CDR1 and CDR2 sequences are SEHNR and FQNEAQ (reference sequence). Trimming left V 1 base short and J 6 bases short, with 18 bases between. Written as DNA, the CDR3 is TGTGCCAGCAGCTTAGACAAAGGGCAATTAGCCGCTGAAGCTTTCTTT. As protein: CASSLDKGQLAAEAFF. Full variable domain (remainder filled in from reference TRBV7-9 and TRBJ1-1): DTGVSQNPRHKITKRGQNVTFRCDPISEHNRLYWYRQTLGQGPEFLTYFQNEAQLEKSRLLSDRFSAERPKGSFSTLEIQRTEQGDSAMYLCASSLDKGQLAAEAFFGQGTRLTVV.

This clone has only one observation. The chain is built from TRBV9 and TRBJ2-3, with 8 bases matching TRBD1. Per the germline V gene, CDR1 is SGDLS and CDR2 is YYNGEE. Trimming took 2 bases from V and 6 from J; bases not matched to a gene: 8. CDR3 length: 15 amino acids. DNA of the CDR3: TGTGCCAGCAGCGTTTCGACAGGGGAGACCGATACGCAGTATTTT. Its translation: CASSVSTGETDTQYF.

The chain combines TRBV7-9 with TRBJ2-5; D is perhaps TRBD2 (6 bases). This CDR3 has 14 amino acids. V was pared by 5 bases and J by 5 bases, with 15 bases between. The V gene's germline CDR1 is SEHNR and CDR2 FQNEAQ (reference sequence). CDR3 sequence: CASSLGLSGETQYF. CDR3 nucleotide sequence: TGTGCCAGCAGCCTGGGCCTCAGCGGGGAGACCCAGTACTTC.

The chain joins TRBV27 to TRBJ2-1; D might be TRBD2 (7 bases). Germline CDR1 is MNHEY and CDR2 is SMNVEV (reference sequence). The CDR3 is 14 residues long. Deletions cut 4 bases from V and 6 bases from J, with 13 bases between. CDR3 sequence (DNA): TGTGCCAGCAGTTATTACAGGGAGGGCAATGAGCAGTTCTTC. Translation gives CASSYYREGNEQFF.

The rearrangement joins TRBV7-7 to TRBJ2-5; D may be TRBD1 (5 bases). V was shortened by 5 bases and J by 3 bases, with 16 bases between the two germline ends. Germline values: CDR1 SSHAT, CDR2 FNYEAQ (reference sequence). The CDR3 sequence is 15 residues long. CDR3 loop: CASSLPSSGKETQYF. In nucleotides, the CDR3 is TGTGCCAGCAGCCTCCCTAGTTCAGGGAAAGAGACCCAGTACTTC.

The chain joins TRBV28 to TRBJ1-3; no reliable D call. The CDR3 contains 15 residues. The germline V gene encodes CDR1 MDHEN and CDR2 SYDVKM. The germline V and J ends were trimmed by 6 bases and 1 base, with 13 bases remaining between them. CDR3 sequence: CASSLGRASGNTIYF. The CDR3, as DNA: TGTGCCAGCAGCCTAGGGAGGGCTTCTGGAAACACCATATATTTT. Full variable domain (rest looked up from reference TRBV28 and TRBJ1-3): DVKVTQSSRYLVKRTGEKVFLECVQDMDHENMFWYRQDPGLGLRLIYFSYDVKMKEKGDIPEGYSVSREKKERFSLILESASTNQTSMYLCASSLGRASGNTIYFGEGSWLTVV.

The rearrangement joins TRBV19 to TRBJ1-5, with TRBD1 identical over 9 bases. Looked up from germline, CDR1 is LNHDA and CDR2 is SQIVND (reference sequence). This CDR3 is built from 15 residues. V lost 3 bases, J lost 9 bases, and 9 bases stayed unmatched. CDR3 nucleotide sequence: TGTGCCAGTAGTATCAGGGACAGGGCTCGTCGGCCCCAGCATTTT. It is translated as CASSIRDRARRPQHF.

This clone was seen only a few times. This sequence joins TRBV6-5 and TRBJ1-2; unclear D gene. Germline CDR1 is MNHEY and CDR2 is SVGAGI. The CDR3 is 14 residues long. Trimming removed 5 bases from V and 5 bases from J, with 15 bases in between. CDR3 nucleotide sequence: TGTGCCAGCAGTCCGTCTGTAAACCCATATGGCTACACCTTC. Protein product: CASSPSVNPYGYTF.

The chain joins TRBV7-9 to TRBJ1-1; D uncertain. Trimming left V 0 bases short and J 2 bases short, with 7 bases between. CDR1 SEHNR and CDR2 FQNEAQ come from the germline V gene (reference sequence). The CDR3 contains 14 residues. The CDR3 loop reads CASSLASSNTEAFF. The CDR3 DNA sequence: TGTGCCAGCAGCTTAGCATCAAGCAACACTGAAGCTTTCTTT.

The chain carries TRBV9 and TRBJ2-3, with D unresolved. Germline CDR1 SGDLS, CDR2 YYNGEE. CDR3 size: 14 residues. The V end lost 1 base, the J end lost 1 base, and 7 bases lay between the germline ends. The CDR3, as DNA: TGTGCCAGCAGCGTATTCCAGGGCACAGATACGCAGTATTTT. This translates into CASSVFQGTDTQYF.